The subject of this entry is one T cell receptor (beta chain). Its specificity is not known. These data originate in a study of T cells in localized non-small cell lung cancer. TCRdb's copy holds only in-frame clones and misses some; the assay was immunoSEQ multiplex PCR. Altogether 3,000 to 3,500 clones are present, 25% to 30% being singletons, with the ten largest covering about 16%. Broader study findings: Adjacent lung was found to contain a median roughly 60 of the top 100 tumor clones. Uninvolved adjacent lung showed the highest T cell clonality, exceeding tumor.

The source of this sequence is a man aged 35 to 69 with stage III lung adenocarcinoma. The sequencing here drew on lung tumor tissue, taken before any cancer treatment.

The CDR3 spells CASSELMGDTQYF. The CDR3 DNA is TGCGCCAGCAGTGAGTTAATGGGAGATACGCAGTATTTT. The chain couples TRBV10-2 to TRBJ2-3; no definite D call. The CDR3 is 13 residues long. V lost 1 base and J lost 5, with 7 bases in between. Per the germline V gene, CDR1 is WSHSY and CDR2 is SAAADI.